The rows below give T cell receptor beta chains drawn from one sample of a study of blood T cell repertoires in COVID-19. TCRdb's copy holds only in-frame clones and misses some; the assay was immunoSEQ multiplex PCR. The sample shows under 300,000 clones, about nine tenths of them seen only once. Sequences were obtained from peripheral blood. The receptor set was obtained from a man between 50 and 59 years old with acute or convalescent COVID-19. CDR3s include the opening cysteine and the closing phenylalanine or tryptophan. Fields, in order: clone size, J gene, D gene, V gene, CDR3 protein, CDR3 DNA. A D gene is named only where the DNA matches it firmly. Not every row has a clone size; where given, it reads once, few, many or a size class.

-	TRBJ1-6	-	TRBV28	CASSLQNSPLHF	TGTGCCAGCAGTCTCCAGAATTCACCCCTCCACTTT
-	TRBJ1-6	-	TRBV30	CAEGQGLNSPLHF	TGTGCCGAAGGCCAGGGGCTTAATTCACCCCTCCACTTT
-	TRBJ1-2	-	TRBV5-6	CASSLVSGYGYTF	TGTGCCAGCAGCTTGGTCAGCGGCTATGGCTACACCTTC
-	TRBJ1-3	TRBD1	TRBV5-1	CASSFGPTGGSGNTIYF	TGCGCCAGCAGCTTTGGTCCAACAGGGGGTTCTGGAAACACCATATATTTT
-	TRBJ1-1	-	TRBV19	CASTVNFRAPNTEAFF	TGTGCCAGTACCGTCAATTTCAGGGCCCCGAACACTGAAGCTTTCTTT
-	TRBJ2-7	-	TRBV6-6	CASSYASYEQYF	TGTGCCAGCAGTTACGCCAGCTACGAGCAGTACTTC
-	TRBJ2-2	-	TRBV7-3	CASSFDSTGVSYTGELFF	TGTGCCAGCAGCTTCGACTCGACGGGGGTCTCCTACACCGGGGAGCTGTTTTTT
-	TRBJ1-1	-	TRBV28	CASSLDMNTEAFF	TGTGCCAGCAGTTTGGACATGAACACTGAAGCTTTCTTT
-	TRBJ1-1	-	TRBV12-3/TRBV12-4	CASSLTYNTEAFF	TGTGCCAGCAGTTTAACTTATAACACTGAAGCTTTCTTT
-	TRBJ2-1	TRBD2	TRBV3-1/TRBV3-2	CASSQGSSGGAGSQFF	TGTGCCAGCAGCCAAGGCTCTAGCGGGGGGGCCGGGTCGCAGTTCTTC
-	TRBJ2-2	TRBD2	TRBV5-5	CASRHRTSGGIGELFF	TGTGCCAGCAGACATAGGACTAGCGGGGGAATCGGGGAGCTGTTTTTT
few	TRBJ1-1	TRBD1	TRBV5-6	CASSLNRGEAFF	TGTGCCAGCAGCTTGAACAGGGGTGAAGCTTTCTTT
-	TRBJ1-3	-	TRBV5-4	CASSPQGGGNTIYF	TGTGCCAGCAGCCCGCAGGGTGGTGGAAACACCATATATTTT
-	TRBJ2-3	TRBD2	TRBV7-3	CASSGAGGMADTQYF	TGTGCCAGCAGTGGAGCGGGGGGGATGGCAGATACGCAGTATTTT
-	TRBJ2-3	TRBD2	TRBV27	CASRVGLAADTQYF	TGTGCCAGCAGGGTCGGACTAGCGGCAGATACGCAGTATTTT
-	TRBJ1-3	-	TRBV19	CASSSVSSGNTIYF	TGTGCCAGTAGTTCTGTATCTTCTGGAAACACCATATATTTT
-	TRBJ2-1	-	TRBV2	CASRLQGDYNEQFF	TGTGCCAGCCGGTTACAGGGTGACTACAATGAGCAGTTCTTC
-	TRBJ2-2	-	TRBV5-1	CASSLLESGELFF	TGCGCCAGCAGCTTACTTGAATCCGGGGAGCTGTTTTTT
-	TRBJ2-7	TRBD2	TRBV24-1	CATFEREILYEQYF	TGTGCCACCTTCGAGCGGGAAATCCTCTACGAGCAGTACTTC
-	TRBJ2-1	-	TRBV19	CASSIIAGDRNEQFF	TGTGCCAGTAGTATAATAGCGGGGGACAGGAATGAGCAGTTCTTC
-	TRBJ2-3	-	TRBV9	CASSDSRTSTDTQYF	TGTGCCAGCAGCGATAGCCGGACTAGCACAGATACGCAGTATTTT
once	TRBJ1-2	-	TRBV30	CAWSLQGQGYGYTF	TGTGCCTGGAGTTTACAGGGCCAGGGCTATGGCTACACCTTC
-	TRBJ2-3	-	TRBV2	CASSAVSTDTQYF	TGTGCCAGCAGTGCGGTCAGCACAGATACGCAGTATTTT
-	TRBJ2-7	TRBD2	TRBV5-4	CASSLGTSGGARVYEQYF	TGTGCCAGCAGCCTCGGGACTAGCGGGGGGGCAAGGGTGTACGAGCAGTACTTC
-	TRBJ2-3	TRBD2	TRBV5-5	CASSTRGSRDTQYF	TGTGCCAGCAGCACCCGCGGGAGTCGCGATACGCAGTATTTT
-	TRBJ2-3	-	TRBV11-2	CASSFYQGSVDF	TGTGCCAGCAGCTTTTATCAGGGATCGGTGGATTTT
-	TRBJ2-7	-	TRBV20-1	CSAQSGYEQYF	TGCAGTGCCCAGTCGGGATACGAGCAGTACTTC
-	TRBJ2-5	-	TRBV2	CASRRRGGSETQYF	TGTGCCAGCAGGAGGAGGGGGGGATCAGAGACCCAGTACTTC
-	TRBJ1-5	-	TRBV4-1	CASSSSDISNQPQHF	TGCGCCAGCAGTTCCAGTGACATTAGCAATCAGCCCCAGCATTTT
-	TRBJ2-2	TRBD1	TRBV11-3	CASSQGQGYWTGELFF	TGTGCCAGCAGCCAGGGACAGGGGTATTGGACCGGGGAGCTGTTTTTT
-	TRBJ2-3	TRBD2	TRBV11-2	CASSLTPLAGGSTDTQYF	TGTGCCAGCAGCTTAACTCCTCTAGCGGGGGGGAGCACAGATACGCAGTATTTT
-	TRBJ2-5	-	TRBV27	CASSFNQETQYF	TGTGCCAGCAGTTTCAACCAAGAGACCCAGTACTTC
-	TRBJ2-5	TRBD1	TRBV5-5	CASSQDGQGIFQETQYF	TGTGCCAGCAGCCAAGACGGACAGGGAATCTTCCAAGAGACCCAGTACTTC
few	TRBJ1-1	TRBD1	TRBV2	CASSVPPGGGGNTEAFF	TGTGCCAGCAGTGTCCCTCCAGGGGGCGGGGGGAACACTGAAGCTTTCTTT
-	TRBJ1-1	TRBD1	TRBV6-5	CASSTGGRAEAFF	TGTGCCAGCAGCACAGGGGGTAGGGCTGAAGCTTTCTTT
-	TRBJ2-5	-	TRBV12-5	CASLSQETQYF	TGTGCTTCACTATCACAAGAGACCCAGTACTTC
-	TRBJ1-2	TRBD1	TRBV5-8	CASSFRDRMGYTF	TGTGCCAGCAGCTTCCGGGACAGGATGGGCTACACCTTC
-	TRBJ2-2	TRBD1	TRBV9	CASSGTDRGWELFF	TGTGCCAGCAGCGGAACGGACAGGGGGTGGGAGCTGTTTTTT
-	TRBJ2-5	TRBD1	TRBV4-2	CASSRELWGQGVGETQYF	TGTGCCAGCAGCCGCGAGCTCTGGGGGCAGGGGGTAGGAGAGACCCAGTACTTC
-	TRBJ1-1	-	TRBV25-1	CASSEYSGRTEAFF	TGTGCCAGCAGTGAATATTCTGGGCGCACTGAAGCTTTCTTT
once	TRBJ2-7	-	TRBV7-8	CASSGRTAHYEQYF	TGTGCCAGCAGCGGGCGGACTGCCCACTACGAGCAGTACTTC
-	TRBJ1-1	-	TRBV28	CASSLPRSYTEAFF	TGTGCCAGCAGTTTGCCTCGAAGCTACACTGAAGCTTTCTTT
-	TRBJ2-2	-	TRBV6-5	CASSLSQAGHGELFF	TGTGCCAGCAGTTTATCGCAGGCGGGGCATGGGGAGCTGTTTTTT
-	TRBJ2-1	-	TRBV29-1	CSVESGNSYNEQFF	TGCAGCGTTGAATCCGGGAACTCCTACAATGAGCAGTTCTTC
-	TRBJ1-2	-	TRBV27	CASSPQGGGGYGYTF	TGTGCCAGCAGTCCTCAGGGAGGGGGGGGCTATGGCTACACCTTC
once	TRBJ2-7	TRBD2	TRBV7-2	CASSLVAGGGGEQYF	TGTGCCAGCAGCCTCGTAGCGGGGGGAGGCGGGGAGCAGTACTTC
-	TRBJ1-1	-	TRBV11-3	CASSARGNTEAFF	TGTGCCAGCAGCGCCCGGGGGAACACTGAAGCTTTCTTT
-	TRBJ2-3	-	TRBV18	CASSPIEDTQYF	TGTGCCAGCTCACCTATAGAAGATACGCAGTATTTT
once	TRBJ2-1	-	TRBV9	CASSVAGGAASRNNEQFF	TGTGCCAGCAGCGTAGCGGGTGGAGCGGCTAGCAGAAACAATGAGCAGTTCTTC